What follows is one T cell receptor (beta chain) and its context. Its specificity is unknown. Previously published methods and listed TCR primers were used for the bulk TCR libraries. TCRdb recomputed calls from the PCR reads with MiXCR, one row per CDR3 protein. The table shows roughly 12,000 distinct CDR3 sequences, with less than 20% occurring only once. Germline-derived CDR1 and CDR2 are LGHDT and YNNKEL (reference sequence). The CDR3 is 17 residues long. V trimming: 4 bases; J trimming: 3 bases; junction bases outside the gene matches: 8. This sample was taken from a study of molecular identifiers for immune sequencing clone quantification. Study-level results: Clones of above 20 RNA copies carried over 97% of effector molecules; in naive cells they carried under 1%.

Sorted naive CD8 T cells, roughly 17,000 to 1,100,000, were sequenced from 10%, 30% or 50% RNA. Naive CD8 T cells were FACS-sorted by CD8+CD4-CCR7+CD45RA+ markers. The sequenced material came from naive CD8+ T cells from blood, with Jurkat cell RNA spiked in. Noted subset: FACS-sorted CD8+CD4-CCR7+CD45RA+ naive T cells. The receptor comes from a human donor in good health. Some libraries in this study had Jurkat cell RNA spiked in. J is TRBJ2-3 and V is TRBV3-1; 12 bases are shared with TRBD2. For the CDR3, the DNA is TGTGCCAGCAGCCCGTTGACTAGCGGGAGTATAACAGATACGCAGTATTTT. It translates to CASSPLTSGSITDTQYF.